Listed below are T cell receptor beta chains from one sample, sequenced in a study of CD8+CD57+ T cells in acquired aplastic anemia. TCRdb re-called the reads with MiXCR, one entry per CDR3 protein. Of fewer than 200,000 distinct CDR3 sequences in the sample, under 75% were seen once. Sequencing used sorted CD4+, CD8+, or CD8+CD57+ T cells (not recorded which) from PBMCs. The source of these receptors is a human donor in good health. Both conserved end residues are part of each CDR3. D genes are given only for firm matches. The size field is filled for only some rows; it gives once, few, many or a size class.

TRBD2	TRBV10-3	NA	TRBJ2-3	CAIRGGPGLGPDTQYF	TGTGCCATCAGAGGGGGGCCGGGACTAGGCCCAGATACGCAGTATTTT
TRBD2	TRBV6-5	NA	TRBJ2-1	CASSYRPVLAGDSRWREQFF	TGTGCCAGCAGTTACCGCCCAGTCTTAGCGGGAGATTCGAGGTGGCGTGAGCAGTTCTTC
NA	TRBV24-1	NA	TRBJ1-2	CASSGQNYGYTF	TGTGCCAGCAGTGGACAGAACTATGGCTACACCTTC
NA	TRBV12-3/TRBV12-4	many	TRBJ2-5	CASSSPLGPETQYF	TGTGCCAGCAGTTCCCCGCTGGGGCCGGAGACCCAGTACTTC
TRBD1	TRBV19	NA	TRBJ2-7	CASSVWTGSYEQYF	TGTGCCAGTAGTGTATGGACAGGGAGTTACGAGCAGTACTTC
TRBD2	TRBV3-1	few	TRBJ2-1	CASSQGLAGRNEQFF	TGTGCCAGCAGCCAAGGACTAGCGGGTCGTAATGAGCAGTTCTTC
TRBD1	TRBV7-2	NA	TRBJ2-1	CASSLGQVNNEQFF	TGTGCCAGCAGCTTGGGACAGGTCAATAATGAGCAGTTCTTC
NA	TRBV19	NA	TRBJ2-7	CASNKGGPYEQYF	TGTGCCAGTAATAAGGGGGGACCCTACGAGCAGTACTTC
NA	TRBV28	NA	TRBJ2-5	CASGSAGEQYF	TGTGCCAGCGGCTCCGCGGGTGAGCAGTACTTC
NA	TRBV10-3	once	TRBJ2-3	CASSRAEASTDTQYF	TGTGCCAGCAGTCGCGCAGAAGCTTCCACAGATACGCAGTATTTT
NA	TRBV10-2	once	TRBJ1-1	CASSEGNLWEQAFF	TGCGCCAGCAGTGAGGGGAATCTATGGGAACAAGCTTTCTTT
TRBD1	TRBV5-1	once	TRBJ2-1	CASSIQGAGEQFF	TGTGCCAGCAGCATACAGGGGGCGGGTGAGCAGTTCTTC
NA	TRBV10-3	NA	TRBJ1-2	CAISEVDYGYTF	TGTGCCATCAGTGAAGTGGACTATGGCTACACCTTC
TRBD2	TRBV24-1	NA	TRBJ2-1	CATGGTSANEQFF	TGTGCCACCGGCGGGACTAGCGCAAATGAGCAGTTCTTC
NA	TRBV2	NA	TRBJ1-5	CASSGGRTSNLYSNQPQHF	TGTGCCAGCAGCGGCGGACGGACCTCCAACCTTTATAGCAATCAGCCCCAGCATTTT
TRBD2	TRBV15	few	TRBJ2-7	CATSRDWPSGAYEQYF	TGTGCCACCAGCAGAGATTGGCCTAGCGGGGCCTACGAGCAGTACTTC
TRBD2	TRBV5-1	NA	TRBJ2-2	CASSTRLAGGFLAGELFF	TGCGCCAGCAGCACCAGACTAGCGGGAGGTTTCTTGGCCGGGGAGCTGTTTTTC
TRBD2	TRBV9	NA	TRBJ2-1	CASSVLAGDYYNEQFF	TGTGCCAGCAGCGTGTTAGCGGGGGACTACTACAATGAGCAGTTCTTC
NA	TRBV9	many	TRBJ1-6	CASSVAKDFLNSPLHF	TGTGCCAGCAGCGTAGCTAAGGATTTTCTTAATTCACCCCTCCACTTT
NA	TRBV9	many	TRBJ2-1	CASSAGGGGSYNEQFF	TGTGCCAGCAGCGCCGGAGGAGGGGGCTCCTACAATGAGCAGTTCTTC
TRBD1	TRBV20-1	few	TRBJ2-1	CSAGRTGTEQFF	TGCAGTGCTGGAAGGACAGGGACTGAGCAGTTCTTC
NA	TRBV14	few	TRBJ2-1	CASSLAPGGEQFF	TGTGCCAGCAGCCTCGCTCCTGGAGGTGAGCAGTTCTTC
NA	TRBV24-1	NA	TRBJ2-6	CATSEGRSSGANVLTF	TGTGCCACCAGTGAGGGCAGGAGCTCTGGGGCCAACGTCCTGACTTTC
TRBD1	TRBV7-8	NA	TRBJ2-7	CASSLAGTGTTYEQYF	TGTGCCAGCAGCTTGGCCGGGACAGGGACAACCTACGAGCAGTACTTC
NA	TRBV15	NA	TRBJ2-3	CATSRDGADTQYF	TGTGCCACCAGCAGGGACGGAGCAGATACGCAGTATTTT
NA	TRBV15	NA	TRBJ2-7	CATSRSLTETGAYEQYF	TGTGCCACCAGCAGGAGCCTTACCGAGACAGGAGCCTACGAGCAGTACTTC
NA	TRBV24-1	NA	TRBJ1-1	CATSDPLQGRAFF	TGTGCCACCAGTGACCCCTTACAGGGTAGGGCTTTCTTT
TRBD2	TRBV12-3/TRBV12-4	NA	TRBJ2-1	CASRGLVERAFF	TGTGCCAGCAGGGGACTAGTTGAGAGGGCATTCTTC
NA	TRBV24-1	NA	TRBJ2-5	CATSDFFMRGQETQYF	TGTGCCACCAGTGATTTTTTTATGCGGGGCCAAGAGACCCAGTACTTC
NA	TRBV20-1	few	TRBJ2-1	CSAPKGENNEQFF	TGCAGTGCACCCAAGGGAGAAAACAATGAGCAGTTCTTC
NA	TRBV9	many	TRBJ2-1	CASSVGDFNEQFF	TGTGCCAGCAGCGTGGGGGACTTCAATGAGCAGTTCTTC
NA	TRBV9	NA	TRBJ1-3	CASARQGGNTIYF	TGTGCCAGCGCCAGGCAGGGGGGAAACACCATATATTTT
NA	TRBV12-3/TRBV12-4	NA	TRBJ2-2	CASTYPAMTGELFF	TGTGCCAGCACGTACCCAGCGATGACCGGGGAGCTGTTTTTT
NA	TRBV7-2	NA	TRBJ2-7	CASSLRRRAGEQYF	TGTGCCAGCAGCTTAAGGCGGCGCGCAGGAGAGCAGTACTTC
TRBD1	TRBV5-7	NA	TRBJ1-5	CADGQGGSNQPQHF	TGTGCCGATGGACAGGGGGGAAGCAATCAGCCCCAGCATTTT
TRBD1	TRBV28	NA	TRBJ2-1	CACSIGTAYNEQFF	TGTGCCTGCAGTATAGGGACAGCCTACAATGAGCAGTTCTTC
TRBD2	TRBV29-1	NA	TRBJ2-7	CSVWGSGVYEQYF	TGCAGCGTTTGGGGTAGCGGGGTTTACGAGCAGTACTTC
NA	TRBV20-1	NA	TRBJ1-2	CSAHQGQGYTF	TGCAGTGCCCACCAAGGGCAAGGCTACACCTTC
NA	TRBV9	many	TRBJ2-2	CASSVGAPLGTGELFF	TGTGCCAGCAGCGTAGGTGCCCCCTTGGGAACCGGGGAGCTGTTTTTT
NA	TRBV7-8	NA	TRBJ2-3	CASSFSTGLEDTQYF	TGTGCCAGCAGCTTCTCCACGGGCCTAGAAGATACGCAGTATTTT